The source of this T cell receptor (beta chain) is a study of cytomegalovirus exposure and HLA in healthy donors. Study-level results: It was likely that a cluster of highly shared sequence variants was a sequencing artifact. Immune exposure was documented only through CMV serostatus. Later analysis indicated greater clonal expansion among HLA-associated TCR beta chains than among equally common other chains.

Use of 60 Vbeta and 13 Jbeta primers characterized the PCR. Assay used: immunoSEQ multiplex PCR; TCRdb lists only in-frame clones, some missing. The table shows around 150,000 clones, with 60% to 80% occurring only once. About this clone: The target antigen is unknown.

The TCR comes from a man aged 30 to 45 in good health and CMV-seronegative. Sequenced: PBMCs.

CDR3 region: CASSWGQGVNTEAFF. CDR3 sequence (DNA): TGTGCCAGCAGCTGGGGACAGGGCGTGAACACTGAAGCTTTCTTT. The chain recombines TRBV13 with TRBJ1-1; 9 nucleotides match TRBD1. In germline, CDR1 is PRHDT, CDR2 FYEKMQ (reference sequence). The trim removed 4 bases at V and 0 bases at J, leaving 3 bases unmatched. There are 15 residues in the CDR3.